These 21 T cell receptor beta chains originate from one sample sequenced in a study of blood T cell repertoires in COVID-19. Produced via immunoSEQ multiplex PCR; TCRdb's table is partial and in-frame only. The data show tens of thousands of clones, about 90% seen once. The sample was peripheral blood. The receptors derive from an elderly woman with COVID-19, enrolled during active disease.

This clone turned up a few times. The CDR3 sequence: CASSQVTRLAGGQETQYF. The DNA of the CDR3 is TGTGCCAGCAGCCAAGTTACCCGACTAGCGGGGGGCCAAGAGACCCAGTACTTC. The rearrangement links TRBV4-2 to TRBJ2-5; 13 bases agree with TRBD2. The CDR3 has 18 amino acids. Germline V gives CDR1 LGHNA, CDR2 YNFKEQ. Trimming at V came to 1 base and at J to 1 base, leaving 6 bases not matched to a gene.

The chain links TRBV3-1 (or the pseudogene TRBV3-2) to TRBJ2-5, with 7 bases identical to TRBD1. Germline V gives CDR1 LGHDT, CDR2 YNNKEL (reference sequence). Losses at the gene ends were 3 bases for V and 2 bases for J; bases not matched to a gene: 6. The CDR3 totals 15 residues. Here the CDR3 DNA reads TGTGCCAGCAGCCAGGTTGGGACAGAACAAGAGACCCAGTACTTC. This encodes CASSQVGTEQETQYF.

This chain links TRBV30 with TRBJ2-7; D assignment may be TRBD1 or TRBD2 (5 bases each). Deletions cut 5 bases from V and 7 bases from J, with 18 bases between. Germline lookup yields CDR1 GTSNPN and CDR2 SVGIG (reference sequence). The CDR3 covers 13 residues. CDR3 sequence (DNA): TGTGCCTGGGGGACCGCATCCTCGGGAGAGCAGTACTTC. This translates into CAWGTASSGEQYF.

The gene calls are TRBV10-3 and TRBJ1-2; D gene uncertain. Trimming removed 2 bases at V and 8 bases at J, with 12 bases between. Germline assignment: CDR1 ENHRY and CDR2 SYGVKD. The CDR3 contains 13 residues. The DNA for the CDR3 is TGTGCCATCAGTGAGGTCGAGGGTATCGGCTACACCTTC. This codes for CAISEVEGIGYTF.

The genes are TRBV3-1 (or the pseudogene TRBV3-2) and TRBJ1-2; a possible D gene is TRBD1 (5 bases). The CDR3 is made up of 14 amino acids. Germline CDR1 is LGHDT and CDR2 is YNNKEL (reference sequence). Trimming shortened V by 4 bases and J by 0 bases, and 9 bases separated the two germline ends. Here the CDR3 DNA reads TGTGCCAGCAGCCGTCGGACACCTAACTATGGCTACACCTTC. Translated, it gives CASSRRTPNYGYTF.

V is TRBV18 and J is TRBJ1-1; the D gene is possibly TRBD1 (6 bases). Trimming cost V 6 bases and J 0 bases, with 11 bases left between them. This CDR3 is built from 14 residues. CDR1 KGHSH and CDR2 LQKENI come from the germline V gene. CDR3 sequence: CASSPRDMNTEAFF. CDR3 DNA: TGTGCCAGCTCCCCCCGGGACATGAACACTGAAGCTTTCTTT.

The V gene is TRBV19, the J gene TRBJ1-5, with TRBD1 as a possible D gene (6 bases). Trimming removed 4 bases at V and 5 bases at J, with 9 bases between. The germline CDR1 and CDR2 sequences are LNHDA and SQIVND (reference sequence). The CDR3 runs 13 residues. CDR3 nucleotide sequence: TGTGCCAGTAGTAGGGACACCTATCAGCCCCAGCATTTT. Translation: CASSRDTYQPQHF.

The genes are TRBV3-1 (or the pseudogene TRBV3-2) and TRBJ1-2; 8 bases map to TRBD1. This CDR3 region has 15 residues. Germline V gives CDR1 LGHDT, CDR2 YNNKEL (reference sequence). V dropped 2 bases and J dropped 2; count of bases not matched to a gene: 4. For the CDR3, the DNA is TGTGCCAGCAGCCAACCCGGACAGGGAAACTATGGCTACACCTTC. Translating gives CASSQPGQGNYGYTF.

The count of this clone is one. The chain has TRBV5-1 and TRBJ2-2; D gene unclear. There are 14 residues in the CDR3. The V gene lost 0 bases and the J gene lost 3 bases, with 6 bases spanning the gap. Germline values: CDR1 SGHRS, CDR2 YFSETQ. Here the CDR3 reads CASSLGLDTGELFF. DNA for the CDR3: TGCGCCAGCAGCTTGGGTCTTGACACCGGGGAGCTGTTTTTT.

The rearrangement joins TRBV4-1 to TRBJ1-3; the D is unclear. The CDR3 runs to 18 residues. Trimming removed 0 bases at V and 4 bases at J, with 19 bases between. Per germline, CDR1 MGHRA and CDR2 YSYEKL. CDR3 sequence (DNA): TGCGCCAGCAGCCAAGATTTCATCAGGCTCCGGCGCGGAAACACCATATATTTT. Its translation: CASSQDFIRLRRGNTIYF.

The chain combines TRBV6-6 with TRBJ1-1; a weak D match, TRBD1 (6 bases). Trimming removed 2 bases at V and 7 bases at J, with 14 bases between. Germline V gene lookup returns CDR1 MNHNY and CDR2 SVGAGI (reference sequence). This CDR3 is 14 amino acids long. CDR3 sequence (DNA): TGTGCCAGCAGTTACGCAGGGAGGGGGGATGAAGCTTTCTTT. Translated: CASSYAGRGDEAFF.

The DNA for the CDR3 is TGTGCCAGCAAGAGTACTAGCGGGGGGGGCGATACGCAGTATTTT. This encodes CASKSTSGGGDTQYF. The chain carries TRBV2 and TRBJ2-3; 13 bases are a match to TRBD2. Germline V gene lookup returns CDR1 SNHLY and CDR2 FYNNEI. Germline trimming cut 7 bases from V and 6 bases from J; bases unmatched to any gene: 7. The CDR3 spans 15 residues.

The rearrangement joins TRBV3-1 (or the pseudogene TRBV3-2) to TRBJ2-2, with D possibly TRBD1 on 6 matching bases. The V gene lost 3 bases and the J gene lost 3 bases, with 14 bases spanning the gap. Germline V gene sequence: CDR1 LGHDT, CDR2 YNNKEL (reference sequence). This CDR3 is 16 amino acids long. CDR3 region: CASSHLRQVDTGELFF. For the CDR3, the DNA is TGTGCCAGCAGCCACCTCAGACAGGTAGACACCGGGGAGCTGTTTTTT.

The chain is built from TRBV6-1 and TRBJ1-6; 12 nucleotides agree with TRBD1. Germline loops: CDR1 MNHNS, CDR2 SASEGT. CDR3 length: 16 amino acids. V shed 4 bases, J shed 7 bases, and the junction held 5 bases outside the gene matches. CDR3 loop: CASSVGTGGFNSPLHF. In DNA form, the CDR3 reads TGTGCCAGCAGTGTAGGGACAGGGGGCTTCAATTCACCCCTCCACTTT.

The rearrangement uses TRBV24-1 and TRBJ2-7, with TRBD1 matching over 7 bases. The V segment lost 4 bases and the J segment 3 bases; nucleotides outside the gene matches: 5. This CDR3 region has 14 residues. Germline V lookup: CDR1 KGHDR, CDR2 SFDVKD. The CDR3 nucleotides read TGTGCCACCAGTGACCCACAGGGGTACTACGAGCAGTACTTC. This encodes CATSDPQGYYEQYF.

The rearrangement uses TRBV11-2 and TRBJ1-2; 8 bases map to TRBD1. Germline V gives CDR1 SGHAT, CDR2 FQNNGV. The CDR3 loop spans 14 amino acids. V lost 0 bases and J lost 7; bases outside the gene matches: 4. DNA of the CDR3: TGTGCCAGCAGCTTAGATCAGGGGGCAAGTGGCTACACCTTC. Its protein product is CASSLDQGASGYTF.

On this clone itself: Mismatch with germline at one junction end may stem from a read error. The genes are TRBV6-5 and TRBJ1-2, with 9 nucleotides matching TRBD1. Germline V CDR1 and CDR2: MNHEY, SVGAGI. This CDR3 is built from 15 residues. The CDR3 bases are TGTGCCAGCAGTGACTCTACAGGGGGCGCGTCAGGCTACACCTTC. It encodes CASSDSTGGASGYTF.

The chain employs TRBV24-1 and TRBJ2-5, with 10 positions matching TRBD2. The trim removed 2 bases at V and 2 bases at J, leaving 4 bases unmatched. Germline loops: CDR1 KGHDR, CDR2 SFDVKD. This CDR3 contains 16 residues. In DNA, the CDR3 is TGTGCCACCAGTGATTCACTAGCGGGAAAACAAGAGACCCAGTACTTC. Translating it yields CATSDSLAGKQETQYF.

The CDR3 is CASSESSAVVQPQHF. The CDR3 DNA is TGCGCCAGCAGTGAGTCGTCGGCGGTAGTTCAGCCCCAGCATTTT. V and J are TRBV10-2 and TRBJ1-5; D gene ambiguous. Germline V gives CDR1 WSHSY, CDR2 SAAADI. Trimming left V 0 bases short and J 6 bases short, with 12 bases between. The CDR3 runs to 15 residues.

The rearrangement uses TRBV7-9 and TRBJ1-2; D gene ambiguous. The CDR3 contains 15 residues. Germline lookup yields CDR1 SEHNR and CDR2 FQNEAQ (reference sequence). V gave up 3 bases and J gave up 0 bases, with 11 bases separating them. The DNA of the CDR3 is TGTGCCAGCAGCTTGCCGACTGTAGCTAACTATGGCTACACCTTC. It codes for CASSLPTVANYGYTF. Drawing the rest from reference TRBV7-9 and TRBJ1-2, the complete variable domain is DTGVSQNPRHKITKRGQNVTFRCDPISEHNRLYWYRQTLGQGPEFLTYFQNEAQLEKSRLLSDRFSAERPKGSFSTLEIQRTEQGDSAMYLCASSLPTVANYGYTFGSGTRLTVV.

V usage is TRBV3-1 (or the pseudogene TRBV3-2) and J usage is TRBJ1-5; TRBD1 might be the D (6 bases). The CDR3 runs 14 residues. V was pared by 1 base and J by 6 bases, with 10 bases between. CDR1 is LGHDT and CDR2 is YNNKEL in the germline V gene (reference sequence). CDR3 amino acids: CASSQVRGIQPQHF. The DNA of the CDR3 is TGTGCCAGCAGCCAAGTGAGGGGGATTCAGCCCCAGCATTTT.